Included here is one T cell receptor beta chain sequence, with context. At one boundary the junction diverges from the germline segment, which might be a read error. These data come from a study of T cells in Graves' hyperthyroidism and ophthalmopathy. Study as a whole: Peripheral blood draws took place at initial diagnosis, ahead of any treatment.

TCR beta CDR3 sequences were amplified from RNA transcripts. First-round RT-PCR of the TCR CDR3 relied on the HTBI primer set. MiXCR, run by TCRdb on the multiplex PCR reads, gives a single entry per CDR3 protein. The repertoire holds roughly 840,000 distinct CDR3 sequences, with about two fifths as singletons. Calling Graves' hyperthyroidism stable meant ophthalmopathy did not progress within 18 months. Clinical symptoms, serum thyroxine, TRAb, thyroid ultrasound and orbital computed tomography informed diagnoses. The V gene's germline CDR1 is MNHEY and CDR2 SVGAGI. CDR3 length: 13 residues. Sequenced: blood. The receptor was derived from a man between 18 and 29 years old with Graves' hyperthyroidism. This rearrangement joins TRBV6-5 to TRBJ1-1; tentatively, D is TRBD1 (5 bases). CDR3 nucleotide sequence: TGTGTCAGCAGCACCGGAGGGGTGGCTGAAGCTTTCTTT. Its translation is CVSSTGGVAEAFF.